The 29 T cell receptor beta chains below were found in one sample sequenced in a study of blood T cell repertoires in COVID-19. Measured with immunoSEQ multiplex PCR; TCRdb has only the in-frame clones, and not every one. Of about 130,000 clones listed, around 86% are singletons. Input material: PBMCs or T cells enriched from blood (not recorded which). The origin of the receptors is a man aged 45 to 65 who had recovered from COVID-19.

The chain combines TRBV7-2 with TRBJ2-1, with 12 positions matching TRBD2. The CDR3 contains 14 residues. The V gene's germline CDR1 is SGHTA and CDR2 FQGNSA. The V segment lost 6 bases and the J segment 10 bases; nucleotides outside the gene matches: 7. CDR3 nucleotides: TGTGCCAGCAGGAGACTAGCGGGAGATGGCGAGCAGTTCTTC. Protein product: CASRRLAGDGEQFF.

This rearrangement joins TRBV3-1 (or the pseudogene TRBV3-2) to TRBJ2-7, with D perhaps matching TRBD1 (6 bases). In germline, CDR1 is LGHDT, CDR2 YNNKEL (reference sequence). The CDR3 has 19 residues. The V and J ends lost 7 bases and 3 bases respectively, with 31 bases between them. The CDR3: CASILLPGDPPCPYYEQYV. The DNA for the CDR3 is TGTGCCAGCATCCTTTTACCAGGGGACCCTCCCTGCCCCTACTACGAGCAGTACGTC.

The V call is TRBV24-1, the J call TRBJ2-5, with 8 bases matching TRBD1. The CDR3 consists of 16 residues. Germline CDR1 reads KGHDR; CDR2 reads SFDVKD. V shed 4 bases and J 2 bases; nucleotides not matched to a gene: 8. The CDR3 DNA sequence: TGTGCCACCAGTGACAGTCCTCGGACAGGGCAAGAGACCCAGTACTTC. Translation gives CATSDSPRTGQETQYF.

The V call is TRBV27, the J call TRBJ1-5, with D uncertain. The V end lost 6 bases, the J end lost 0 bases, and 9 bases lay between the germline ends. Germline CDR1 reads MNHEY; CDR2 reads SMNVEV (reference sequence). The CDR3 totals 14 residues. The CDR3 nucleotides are TGTGCCAGCAGCTTCGGTTATAGCAATCAGCCCCAGCATTTT. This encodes CASSFGYSNQPQHF.

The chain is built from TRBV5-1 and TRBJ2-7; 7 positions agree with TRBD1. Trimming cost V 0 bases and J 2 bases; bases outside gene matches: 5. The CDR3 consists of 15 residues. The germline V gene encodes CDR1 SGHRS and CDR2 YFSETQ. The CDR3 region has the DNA TGCGCCAGCAGCTTGGGGACAGGATCCACCTACGAGCAGTACGTC. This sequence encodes CASSLGTGSTYEQYV.

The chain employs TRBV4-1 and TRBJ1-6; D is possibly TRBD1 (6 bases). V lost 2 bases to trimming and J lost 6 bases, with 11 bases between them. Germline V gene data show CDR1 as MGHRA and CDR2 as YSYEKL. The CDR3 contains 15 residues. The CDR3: CASSQQGSPNSPLHF. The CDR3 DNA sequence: TGCGCCAGCAGCCAACAGGGGTCCCCTAATTCACCCCTCCACTTT.

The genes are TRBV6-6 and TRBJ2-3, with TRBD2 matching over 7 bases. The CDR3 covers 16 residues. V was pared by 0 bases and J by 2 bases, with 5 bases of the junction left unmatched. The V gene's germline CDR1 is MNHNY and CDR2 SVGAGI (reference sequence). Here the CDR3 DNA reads TGTGCCAGCAGTTACTCTGGGGGGGGGAACACAGATACGCAGTATTTT. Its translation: CASSYSGGGNTDTQYF.

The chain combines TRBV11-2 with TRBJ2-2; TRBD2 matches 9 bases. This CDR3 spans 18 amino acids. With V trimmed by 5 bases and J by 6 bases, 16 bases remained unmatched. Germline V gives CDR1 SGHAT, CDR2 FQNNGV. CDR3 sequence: CASSHPYGTSMGPGELFF. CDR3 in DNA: TGTGCCAGCAGCCATCCTTATGGGACTAGCATGGGTCCCGGGGAGCTGTTTTTT.

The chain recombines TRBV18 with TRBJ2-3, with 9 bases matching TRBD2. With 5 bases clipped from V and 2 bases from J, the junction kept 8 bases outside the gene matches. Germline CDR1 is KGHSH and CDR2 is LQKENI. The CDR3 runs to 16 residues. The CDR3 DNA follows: TGTGCCAGCTCATCCGGGACTAGCCGTTTCACAGATACGCAGTATTTT. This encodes CASSSGTSRFTDTQYF. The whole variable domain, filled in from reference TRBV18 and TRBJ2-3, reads NAGVMQNPRHLVRRRGQEARLRCSPMKGHSHVYWYRQLPEEGLKFMVYLQKENIIDESGMPKERFSAEFPKEGPSILRIQQVVRGDSAAYFCASSSGTSRFTDTQYFGPGTRLTVL.

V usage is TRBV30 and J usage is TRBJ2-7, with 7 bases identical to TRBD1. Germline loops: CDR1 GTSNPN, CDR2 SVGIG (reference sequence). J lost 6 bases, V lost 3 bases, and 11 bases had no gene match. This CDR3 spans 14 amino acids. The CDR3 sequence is CAWSPQGVLSEQYF. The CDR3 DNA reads TGTGCCTGGAGCCCGCAGGGGGTGTTGAGCGAGCAGTACTTC.

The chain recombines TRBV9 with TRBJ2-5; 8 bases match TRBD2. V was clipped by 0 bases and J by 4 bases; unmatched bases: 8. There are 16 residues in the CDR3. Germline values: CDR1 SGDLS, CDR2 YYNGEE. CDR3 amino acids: CASSVGTGGERETQYF. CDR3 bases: TGTGCCAGCAGCGTAGGGACGGGAGGGGAACGAGAGACCCAGTACTTC.

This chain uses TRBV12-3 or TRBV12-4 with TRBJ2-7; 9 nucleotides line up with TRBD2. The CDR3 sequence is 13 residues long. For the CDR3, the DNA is TGTGCCAGCAGTCCCGGGAGAGCGGGGGGTATTCGCGTC. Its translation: CASSPGRAGGIRV.

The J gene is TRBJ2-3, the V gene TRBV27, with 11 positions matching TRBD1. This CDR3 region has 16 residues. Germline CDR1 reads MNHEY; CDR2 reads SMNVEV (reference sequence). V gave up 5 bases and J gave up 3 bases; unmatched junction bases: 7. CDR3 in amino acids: CASSLSGQGATDTQYF. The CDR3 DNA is TGTGCCAGCAGTCTCAGCGGACAGGGGGCTACAGATACGCAGTATTTT.

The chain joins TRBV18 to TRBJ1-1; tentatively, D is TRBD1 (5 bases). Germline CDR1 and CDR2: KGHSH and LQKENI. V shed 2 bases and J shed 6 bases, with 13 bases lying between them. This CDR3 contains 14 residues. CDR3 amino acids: CASSPLGGLAEAFF. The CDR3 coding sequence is TGTGCCAGCTCACCATTGGGGGGGTTGGCTGAAGCTTTCTTT.

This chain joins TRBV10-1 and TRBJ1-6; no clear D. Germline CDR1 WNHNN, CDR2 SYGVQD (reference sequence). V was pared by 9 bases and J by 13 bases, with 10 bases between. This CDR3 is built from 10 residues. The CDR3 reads CASPSSPLHF. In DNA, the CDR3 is TGCGCCAGTCCCTCTTCCCCCCTCCACTTT.

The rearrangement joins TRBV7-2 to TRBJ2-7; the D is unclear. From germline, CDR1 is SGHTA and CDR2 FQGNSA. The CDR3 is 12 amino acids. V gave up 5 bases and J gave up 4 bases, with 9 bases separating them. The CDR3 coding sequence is TGTGCCAGCAGCCCACCGGGTTACGAGCAGTACTTC. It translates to CASSPPGYEQYF.

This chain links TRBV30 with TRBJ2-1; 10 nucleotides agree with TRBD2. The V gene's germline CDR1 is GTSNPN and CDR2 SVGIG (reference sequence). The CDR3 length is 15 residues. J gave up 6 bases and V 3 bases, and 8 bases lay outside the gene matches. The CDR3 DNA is TGTGCCTGGAGCTTAGCGGGAGGTCGTGTCAATGAGCAGTTCTTC. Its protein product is CAWSLAGGRVNEQFF. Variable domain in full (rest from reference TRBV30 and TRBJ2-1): SQTIHQWPATLVQPVGSPLSLECTVEGTSNPNLYWYRQAAGRGLQLLFYSVGIGQISSEVPQNLSASRPQDRQFILSSKKLLLSDSGFYLCAWSLAGGRVNEQFFGPGTRLTVL.

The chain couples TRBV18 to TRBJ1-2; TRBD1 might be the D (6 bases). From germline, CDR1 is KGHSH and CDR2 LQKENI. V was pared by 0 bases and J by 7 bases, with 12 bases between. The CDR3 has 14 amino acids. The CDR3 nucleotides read TGTGCCAGCTCACCACCCTGGGACACCGGTGGCTACACCTTC. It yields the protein CASSPPWDTGGYTF.

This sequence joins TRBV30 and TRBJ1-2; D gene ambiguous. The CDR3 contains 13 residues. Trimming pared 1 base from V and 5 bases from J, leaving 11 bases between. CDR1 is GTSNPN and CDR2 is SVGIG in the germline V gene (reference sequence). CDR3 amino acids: CAWSAGNSYGYTF. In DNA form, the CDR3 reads TGTGCCTGGAGTGCGGGGAACAGTTATGGCTACACCTTC.

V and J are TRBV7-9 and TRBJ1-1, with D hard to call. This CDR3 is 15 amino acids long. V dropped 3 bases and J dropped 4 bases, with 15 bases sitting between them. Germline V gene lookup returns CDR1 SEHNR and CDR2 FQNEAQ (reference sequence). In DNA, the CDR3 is TGTGCCAGCAGCTTTGGTATAGGGAGCCCCACTGAAGCTTTCTTT. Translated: CASSFGIGSPTEAFF.

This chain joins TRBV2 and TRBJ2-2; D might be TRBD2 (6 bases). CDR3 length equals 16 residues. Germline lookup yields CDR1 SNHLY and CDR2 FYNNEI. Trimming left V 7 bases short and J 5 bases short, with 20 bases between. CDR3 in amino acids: CASIRTSSAATGELFF. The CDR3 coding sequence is TGTGCCAGCATCAGAACGTCTAGCGCAGCGACCGGGGAGCTGTTTTTT. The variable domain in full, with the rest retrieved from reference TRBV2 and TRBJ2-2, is EPEVTQTPSHQVTQMGQEVILRCVPISNHLYFYWYRQILGQKVEFLVSFYNNEISEKSEIFDDQFSVERPDGSNFTLKIRSTKLEDSAMYFCASIRTSSAATGELFFGEGSRLTVL.

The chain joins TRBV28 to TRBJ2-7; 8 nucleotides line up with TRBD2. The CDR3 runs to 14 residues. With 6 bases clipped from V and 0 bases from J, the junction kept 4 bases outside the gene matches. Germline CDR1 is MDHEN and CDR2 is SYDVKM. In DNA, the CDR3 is TGTGCCAGCAGGCGGGCGGGGGGCTCCTACGAGCAGTACTTC. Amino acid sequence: CASRRAGGSYEQYF.

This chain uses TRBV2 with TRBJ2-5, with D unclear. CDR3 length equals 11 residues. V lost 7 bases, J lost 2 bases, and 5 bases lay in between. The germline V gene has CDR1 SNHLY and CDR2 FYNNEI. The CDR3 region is CASKYQETQYF. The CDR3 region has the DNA TGTGCCAGCAAATATCAAGAGACCCAGTACTTC. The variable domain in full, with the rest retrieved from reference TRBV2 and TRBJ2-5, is EPEVTQTPSHQVTQMGQEVILRCVPISNHLYFYWYRQILGQKVEFLVSFYNNEISEKSEIFDDQFSVERPDGSNFTLKIRSTKLEDSAMYFCASKYQETQYFGPGTRLLVL.

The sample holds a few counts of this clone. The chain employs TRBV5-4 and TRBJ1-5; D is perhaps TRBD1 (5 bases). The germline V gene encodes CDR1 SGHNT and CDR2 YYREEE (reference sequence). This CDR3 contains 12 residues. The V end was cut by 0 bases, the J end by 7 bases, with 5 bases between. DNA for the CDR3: TGTGCCAGCAGCTTGGACAGGCAGCCCCAGCATTTT. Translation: CASSLDRQPQHF.

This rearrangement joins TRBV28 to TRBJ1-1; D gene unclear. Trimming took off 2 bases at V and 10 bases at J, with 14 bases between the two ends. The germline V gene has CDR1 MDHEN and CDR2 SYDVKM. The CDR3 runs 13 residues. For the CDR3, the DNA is TGTGCCAGCAGTTTAGTGGCATATCAATCAGCTTTCTTT. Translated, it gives CASSLVAYQSAFF. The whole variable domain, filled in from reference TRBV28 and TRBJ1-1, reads DVKVTQSSRYLVKRTGEKVFLECVQDMDHENMFWYRQDPGLGLRLIYFSYDVKMKEKGDIPEGYSVSREKKERFSLILESASTNQTSMYLCASSLVAYQSAFFGQGTRLTVV.

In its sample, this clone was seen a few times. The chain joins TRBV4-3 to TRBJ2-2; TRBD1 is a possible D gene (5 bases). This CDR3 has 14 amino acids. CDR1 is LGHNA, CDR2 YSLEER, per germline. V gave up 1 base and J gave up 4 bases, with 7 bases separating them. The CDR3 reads CASSQAGSTGELFF. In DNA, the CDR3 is TGCGCCAGCAGCCAAGCAGGGTCCACCGGGGAGCTGTTTTTT.

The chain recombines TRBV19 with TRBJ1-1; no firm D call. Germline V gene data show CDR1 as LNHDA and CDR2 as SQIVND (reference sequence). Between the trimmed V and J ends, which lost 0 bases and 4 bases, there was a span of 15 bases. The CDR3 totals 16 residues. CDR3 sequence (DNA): TGTGCCAGTAGTATAGATCCCGGCAGCTGGAGCACTGAAGCTTTCTTT. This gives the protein CASSIDPGSWSTEAFF.

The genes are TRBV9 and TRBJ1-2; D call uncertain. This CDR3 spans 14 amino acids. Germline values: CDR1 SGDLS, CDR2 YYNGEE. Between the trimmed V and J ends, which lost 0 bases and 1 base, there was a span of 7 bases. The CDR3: CASSVDFGNYGYTF. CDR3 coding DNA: TGTGCCAGCAGCGTAGATTTCGGTAACTATGGCTACACCTTC. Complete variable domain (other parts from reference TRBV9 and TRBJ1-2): DSGVTQTPKHLITATGQRVTLRCSPRSGDLSVYWYQQSLDQGLQFLIQYYNGEERAKGNILERFSAQQFPDLHSELNLSSLELGDSALYFCASSVDFGNYGYTFGSGTRLTVV.

CDR3 protein: CASSLRLRSSGNTIYF. For the CDR3, the DNA is TGTGCCAGCAGTTTGCGGCTCAGAAGCTCTGGAAACACCATATATTTT. The chain joins TRBV28 to TRBJ1-3; D ambiguous. This CDR3 contains 16 residues. Germline V gene sequence: CDR1 MDHEN, CDR2 SYDVKM. Trimming stripped 3 bases from V and 0 bases from J, with 12 bases between.